The present T cell receptor beta chain was sequenced within a study of blood T cell repertoires in COVID-19. The wider study: From the United States, Italy and Spain came samples of acute and convalescent COVID-19.

Measured with immunoSEQ multiplex PCR; TCRdb has only the in-frame clones, and not every one. The table shows 200,000 or so clones, with about four fifths occurring only once. CDR1 and CDR2 (germline): SEHNR, FQNEAQ (reference sequence). The CDR3 is 12 amino acids. V gave up 9 bases and J gave up 5 bases, with 11 bases separating them. A single count supports this clone. The TCR originated in a woman of 80 years or more with COVID-19, enrolled during active disease. The rearrangement uses TRBV7-9 and TRBJ2-1; D is unclear. The sequenced sample was peripheral blood. The CDR3 loop is CASWLQDNEQFF. The CDR3 DNA reads as TGTGCCAGTTGGCTCCAAGACAATGAGCAGTTCTTC.